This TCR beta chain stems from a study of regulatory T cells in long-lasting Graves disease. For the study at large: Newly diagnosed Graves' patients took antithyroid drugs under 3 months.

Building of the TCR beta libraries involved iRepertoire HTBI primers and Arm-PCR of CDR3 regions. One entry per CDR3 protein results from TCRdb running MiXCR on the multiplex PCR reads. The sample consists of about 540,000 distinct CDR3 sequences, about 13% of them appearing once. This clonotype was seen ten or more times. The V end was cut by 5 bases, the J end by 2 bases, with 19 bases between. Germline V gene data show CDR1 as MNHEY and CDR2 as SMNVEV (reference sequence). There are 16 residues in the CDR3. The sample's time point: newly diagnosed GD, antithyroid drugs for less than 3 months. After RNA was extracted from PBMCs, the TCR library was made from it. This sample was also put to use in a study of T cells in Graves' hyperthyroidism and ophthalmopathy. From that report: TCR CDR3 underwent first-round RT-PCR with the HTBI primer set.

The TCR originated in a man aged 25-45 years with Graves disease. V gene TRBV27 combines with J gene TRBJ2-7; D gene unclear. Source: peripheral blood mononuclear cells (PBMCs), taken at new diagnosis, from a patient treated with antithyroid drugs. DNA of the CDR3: TGTGCCAGCAGTCCCCCCAGGACGGCAGGCGCCTACGAGCAGTACTTC. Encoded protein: CASSPPRTAGAYEQYF.